The 10 T cell receptor beta chains listed next were all sequenced from one sample in a study of T cells after yellow fever vaccination. Using its own MiXCR run on the 5' RACE reads, TCRdb lists one record per CDR3 protein. The profile shows about 320,000 distinct CDR3 sequences, about 6.6% of them singletons. Sequences were derived from PBMCs, sampled approximately 47 days after the first yellow fever vaccination. These receptors all come from a young man who received the YFV17D yellow fever vaccine.

In its sample, this clonotype was seen a few times. The V call is TRBV6-5, the J call TRBJ1-1, with 7 bases that match TRBD1. Germline V CDR1 and CDR2: MNHEY, SVGAGI. The CDR3 runs 15 residues. Trimming took 0 bases from V and 4 from J; bases not matched to a gene: 5. The CDR3 DNA follows: TGTGCCAGCAGTTACTCGAAACAGGGGATCACTGAAGCTTTCTTT. Translated: CASSYSKQGITEAFF.

This clonotype was seen many times. The chain links TRBV29-1 to TRBJ2-5; D is unclear. The germline V gene has CDR1 SQVTM and CDR2 ANQGSEA. This CDR3 comprises 13 residues. Trimming cost V 4 bases and J 3 bases, with 12 bases left between them. The CDR3 DNA is TGCAGCGTTGGGTCCGCCTGGGAAGAGACCCAGTACTTC. Protein product: CSVGSAWEETQYF.

This clonotype was picked up many times. The rearrangement links TRBV4-3 to TRBJ2-5; TRBD1 aligns across 7 bases. The V gene end was trimmed by 2 bases and the J gene end by 4 bases; junction bases not matched to a gene: 4. Germline CDR1 reads LGHNA; CDR2 reads YSLEER. CDR3 length: 14 amino acids. In DNA, the CDR3 is TGCGCCAGCAGCCAACGGGACAGATCAGAGACCCAGTACTTC. Translation: CASSQRDRSETQYF.

In its sample, this clonotype was seen a few times. The chain combines TRBV7-6 with TRBJ2-1; D unresolved. The V and J ends lost 1 base and 10 bases respectively, with 8 bases between them. Germline V gene data show CDR1 as SGHVS and CDR2 as FNYEAQ. This CDR3 has 12 amino acids. CDR3 in DNA: TGTGCCAGCAGCTTAGGGAAAACGGAGCAGTTCTTC. Amino acid sequence: CASSLGKTEQFF.

The rearrangement joins TRBV7-8 to TRBJ2-5; 8 bases are a match to TRBD2. The V and J ends lost 7 bases and 3 bases, in that order; junction bases with no gene match: 13. CDR3 length: 16 amino acids. Looked up from germline, CDR1 is SGHVS and CDR2 is FQNEAQ. The CDR3 loop is CASTYKSGGLKETQYF. In nucleotides, the CDR3 is TGTGCCAGCACCTACAAGAGCGGGGGCCTTAAAGAGACCCAGTACTTC. Drawing the rest from reference TRBV7-8 and TRBJ2-5, the complete variable domain is GAGVSQSPRYKVAKRGQDVALRCDPISGHVSLFWYQQALGQGPEFLTYFQNEAQLDKSGLPSDRFFAERPEGSVSTLKIQRTQQEDSAVYLCASTYKSGGLKETQYFGPGTRLLVL.

This clonotype has more than one count but fewer than ten. The chain couples TRBV5-1 to TRBJ2-3, with D maybe TRBD2 (6 bases). V was cut by 0 bases and J by 2 bases, with 13 bases left in between. The CDR3 totals 16 residues. Germline CDR1 reads SGHRS; CDR2 reads YFSETQ. The CDR3 loop reads CASSLVSGALTDTQYF. CDR3 nucleotides: TGCGCCAGCAGCTTGGTTTCGGGAGCCCTCACAGATACGCAGTATTTT.

CDR3 nucleotides: TGTGCCAGCAGCCCAAGTCTTGGAGCCCTCCACTTT. It yields the protein CASSPSLGALHF. V is TRBV7-2 and J is TRBJ1-6, with no clear D. CDR1 is SGHTA and CDR2 is FQGNSA in the germline V gene. V was clipped by 5 bases and J by 14 bases, with 13 bases between them. This CDR3 is built from 12 residues.

The V gene is TRBV6-5, the J gene TRBJ1-1, with 8 bases identical to TRBD1. V lost 4 bases to trimming and J lost 4 bases; unmatched junction nucleotides: 8. The CDR3 extends over 15 amino acids. CDR1 and CDR2 from the germline V gene are MNHEY and SVGAGI. This chain's CDR3 is CASSLGRGLRTEAFF. The CDR3 nucleotides read TGTGCCAGCAGTTTAGGCAGGGGGCTGCGCACTGAAGCTTTCTTT.

V usage is TRBV10-3 and J usage is TRBJ2-7; 7 positions agree with TRBD1. The CDR3 has 12 amino acids. Germline V gene lookup returns CDR1 ENHRY and CDR2 SYGVKD. J gave up 3 bases and V 9 bases, and 5 bases lay outside the gene matches. The DNA for the CDR3 is TGTGCCATAGGACAGGCGCGCTACGAGCAGTACTTC. Translated: CAIGQARYEQYF.

The rearrangement uses TRBV5-1 and TRBJ2-2, with D uncertain. Germline CDR1 SGHRS, CDR2 YFSETQ. The ends were cut back, 3 bases at V and 3 bases at J, with 12 bases in the middle. The CDR3 is made up of 15 amino acids. CDR3 region: CASSSRIGHTGELFF. Here the CDR3 DNA reads TGCGCCAGCAGCTCTCGGATTGGGCACACCGGGGAGCTGTTTTTT.